The source of this T cell receptor beta chain is a study of blood T cell repertoires in COVID-19 (dated by TCRdb to the early 2020s). In terms of the full investigation: Samples from collaborators originated in the United States, Italy and Spain and spanned both the acute and convalescent phases of COVID-19. Where available, HLA class I and class II types were taken from metadata supplied by the sample provider and were not determined by assay-based typing. Nearly every sample came with metadata listing a de-identified subject ID, COVID-19 status, age in years and sex. The repertoires were released in a freely available public database intended as a resource for research on the immune response to SARS-CoV-2. The prospective study material was composed of cDNA or gDNA derived from T cells, B-cell-depleted T cells, or PBMCs. The samples were drawn from the first 160 participants of the ongoing ImmuneRACE study and from 950 to 1,500 subjects provided by 6 global collaborators. Subjects who had been exposed to COVID-19, were actively infected with it, or had recovered from it provided the deeply sampled blood TCRbeta repertoires that made up the dataset.

As for this clone: The specificity of this receptor is unknown. Qualities for individual bases were not recorded, and no much larger clone is one base off.

The full study reports these points: The amount of clinical and demographic metadata varied by source and participant and was provided uncurated.

Each collaborating institution followed its own protocols to collect whole blood in K2EDTA tubes. For TCRbeta analysis, collaborator samples were shipped as frozen whole blood, as isolated PBMCs, or as DNA extracted from either sample type. TCRbeta CDR3 regions were amplified from genomic DNA by means of the immunoSEQ Assay, a bias-controlled multiplex PCR. Processing in the source paper ran as follows. The number of nucleated cells in each sample was estimated from the amplification of reference gene primers within the assay. Sequence reads were collapsed and filtered to measure the absolute abundance of every unique TCRbeta CDR3 rearrangement. For each sample, productive Simpson clonality was calculated as the square root of Simpson's diversity index across productive rearrangements. As stored in TCRdb, this immuneACCESS dataset retains in-frame rearrangements with V and J assigned. A fraction of the clones does not appear; measured against another copy, unresolved V genes explain less than half of the discrepancy, and the remainder lacks a known reason. V, J and clone size are those of that table, while D and trimming were read from the DNA. This sample lists over 300,000 clones; 85% were detected once. In total, the top ten clones hold about 7% of the sample.

This receptor was taken from a human donor in a cohort sampled during active COVID-19. Specimen: peripheral blood.

The CDR3: CATSDSGTAADTQYF. Here is the DNA: TGTGCCACCAGTGACTCCGGGACAGCAGCAGATACGCAGTATTTT. The rearrangement joined TRBV24-1 to TRBJ2-3, with TRBD1 identical over 7 junction bases. Trimming accounts for 4 bases at V and 4 bases at J, while the number of junction bases matched to no gene is 7. The CDR3 goes from the cysteine to the phenylalanine over 15 residues. Of the read, only the CDR3 DNA is kept; its 45 bases are in frame from base 1. In the germline V gene, CDR1 corresponds to KGHDR and CDR2 to SFDVKD.